The next 7 T cell receptor beta chains were all read from a single sample in a study of beta chain bispecific antibodies for T cell cancers. Study findings and constraints: Anti-TRBV12 exposure, compared with anti-CD19, reduced the TRBV12-3 proportion of TRBV signal by about 99%. The leukemia cells, rather than normal T cells, gave most of the targeted TRBV signal.

The antigens these receptors bind are not known. TCRdb passed the 5' RACE reads through MiXCR, listing each CDR3 protein once. The repertoire has tens of thousands of distinct CDR3 sequences, more than 2% of them found once; the top ten carry about 5%. T cells were expanded from blood mononuclear cells for 2 to 4 days with anti-CD3 OKT3 or CD3/CD28 beads. The material sequenced was healthy donor T cells cultured with leukemia cells, taken from a culture containing a bispecific antibody targeting TCR Vbeta12. The receptors derive from a human donor in good health. Some clones in this sample may be carry-over from other donors' samples.

This clonotype was counted many times. The V gene is TRBV4-1, the J gene TRBJ2-2, with D perhaps matching TRBD2 (6 bases). CDR3 length: 13 residues. Trimming shortened V by 2 bases and J by 6 bases, and 7 bases separated the two germline ends. The germline CDR1 and CDR2 sequences are MGHRA and YSYEKL. The CDR3 here is CASSQRLAGELFF. The CDR3 DNA reads as TGCGCCAGCAGCCAACGACTAGCCGGGGAGCTGTTTTTT.

The sample holds many counts of this clonotype. The chain is built from TRBV28 and TRBJ1-2; D unclear. Trimming pared 2 bases from V and 8 bases from J, leaving 15 bases between. Looked up from germline, CDR1 is MDHEN and CDR2 is SYDVKM. This CDR3 has 14 residues. CDR3 nucleotides: TGTGCCAGCAGTTTACGAGGCACCTCCGGCGGCTACACCTTC. Its protein product is CASSLRGTSGGYTF.

This clonotype was seen at least ten times. The gene calls are TRBV18 and TRBJ2-7; 7 bases fit TRBD2. The CDR3 has 16 residues. The germline V gene encodes CDR1 KGHSH and CDR2 LQKENI. V lost 4 bases to trimming and J lost 3 bases; unmatched junction nucleotides: 12. DNA for the CDR3: TGTGCCAGCTCACTCTTAACCTTCACGGGAGGCTACGAGCAGTACTTC. Translating gives CASSLLTFTGGYEQYF. Based on the CDR3 plus reference TRBV18 and TRBJ2-7, the full variable domain is NAGVMQNPRHLVRRRGQEARLRCSPMKGHSHVYWYRQLPEEGLKFMVYLQKENIIDESGMPKERFSAEFPKEGPSILRIQQVVRGDSAAYFCASSLLTFTGGYEQYFGPGTRLTVT.

Ten or more counts support this clonotype. The J gene is TRBJ2-7, the V gene TRBV20-1; D gene uncertain. Germline V CDR1 and CDR2: DFQATT, SNEGSKA (reference sequence). The V end was cut by 5 bases, the J end by 0 bases, with 11 bases between. This CDR3 spans 13 amino acids. DNA of the CDR3: TGCAGTGCTTCGGGTCGAAGCTCCTACGAGCAGTACTTC. Its translation: CSASGRSSYEQYF.

Ten or more counts support this clonotype. The rearrangement joins TRBV20-1 to TRBJ2-5, with 11 positions matching TRBD2. Germline lookup yields CDR1 DFQATT and CDR2 SNEGSKA (reference sequence). This CDR3 contains 15 residues. The trim removed 3 bases at V and 7 bases at J, leaving 10 bases unmatched. CDR3 sequence (DNA): TGCAGTGCTAGCGAAAGGACTAGCGGGTCGGGGACCCAGTACTTC. As protein: CSASERTSGSGTQYF.

This clonotype was counted many times. This chain uses TRBV28 with TRBJ2-7; 12 positions agree with TRBD1. Looked up from germline, CDR1 is MDHEN and CDR2 is SYDVKM. Unmatched junction bases numbered 6, after V lost 1 base and J lost 5 bases. This CDR3 is built from 16 residues. The CDR3 sequence: CASSLSGTGGRDEQYF. The CDR3 bases are TGTGCCAGCAGTTTATCCGGGACAGGGGGCCGGGACGAGCAGTACTTC.

This clonotype was seen a handful of times. V gene TRBV6-5 combines with J gene TRBJ1-2, with D maybe TRBD1 (6 bases). This CDR3 is built from 13 residues. The germline V gene has CDR1 MNHEY and CDR2 SVGAGI. Deletions cut 2 bases from V and 6 bases from J, with 10 bases between. CDR3 DNA: TGTGCCAGCAGTTACACAACAGGGCATGGCTACACCTTC. This translates into CASSYTTGHGYTF.